One and the same sample provided the 24 T cell receptor beta chains below, sequenced in a study of T cell clones after liver transplantation. Profiling relied on immunoSEQ multiplex PCR, and the TCRdb table lists in-frame clones only, not all of them. The data show roughly 20,000 clones, with 88% seen just once and around 13% held by the top ten. Specimen: CD8+ T cells from blood, collected before liver transplant. The receptors originated from a human donor who received a liver transplant.

The rearrangement joins TRBV7-9 to TRBJ2-2, with a tentative D call TRBD2 (5 bases). The V and J ends lost 2 bases and 4 bases respectively, with 11 bases between them. The CDR3 is 15 amino acids. Looked up from germline, CDR1 is SEHNR and CDR2 is FQNEAQ (reference sequence). The CDR3 protein is CASSLSSDPTGELFF. The DNA of the CDR3 is TGTGCCAGCAGCTTAAGTAGCGACCCCACCGGGGAGCTGTTTTTT.

The chain joins TRBV7-9 to TRBJ2-1, with 8 nucleotides matching TRBD2. The CDR3 is made up of 15 amino acids. Germline V gene sequence: CDR1 SEHNR, CDR2 FQNEAQ (reference sequence). The J segment lost 2 bases and the V segment lost 5 bases, leaving 5 bases of the junction unmatched. The CDR3 loop reads CASSASGSPYNEQFF. CDR3 nucleotides: TGTGCCAGCAGCGCCAGCGGGAGTCCCTACAATGAGCAGTTCTTC.

This clone has only a few counts. Other DNA sequences in the sample encode the same CDR3. The V gene is TRBV19, the J gene TRBJ2-7, with TRBD1 matching over 9 bases. Looked up from germline, CDR1 is LNHDA and CDR2 is SQIVND (reference sequence). V lost 7 bases, J lost 4 bases, and 8 bases stayed unmatched. The CDR3 extends over 14 amino acids. This CDR3 is CASTPTGGIYEQYF. Written as DNA, the CDR3 is TGTGCCAGTACTCCGACAGGGGGAATATACGAGCAGTACTTC.

The CDR3 is CASSSYPSVHEQFF. CDR3 nucleotide sequence: TGTGCCAGCAGCTCCTACCCTAGCGTCCATGAGCAGTTCTTC. This chain uses TRBV11-1 with TRBJ2-1; D is possibly TRBD2 (6 bases). CDR3 length: 14 amino acids. Trimming took 4 bases from V and 8 from J, leaving 15 bases between them. CDR1 is SGHAT, CDR2 FQDESV, per germline (reference sequence).

V gene TRBV27 combines with J gene TRBJ2-1; maybe TRBD2 (5 bases). In germline, CDR1 is MNHEY, CDR2 SMNVEV (reference sequence). The V end lost 8 bases, the J end lost 9 bases, and 11 bases lay between the germline ends. This CDR3 has 11 residues. The CDR3 region is CASLSGGEQFF. CDR3 DNA sequence: TGTGCCAGCTTATCCGGAGGTGAGCAGTTCTTC.

V and J are TRBV2 and TRBJ2-7; D perhaps matches TRBD1 (6 bases). The CDR3 has 15 amino acids. Germline assignment: CDR1 SNHLY and CDR2 FYNNEI. V lost 6 bases and J lost 3, with 18 bases in between. CDR3 in amino acids: CASRGFSGTHYEQYF. The CDR3 DNA reads as TGTGCCAGCAGGGGGTTTTCCGGGACACACTACGAGCAGTACTTC.

J is TRBJ1-1 and V is TRBV21-1; no check of the table's D call, TRBD1, against the DNA was made. TRBV21-1 is flagged as a pseudogene. The CDR3 is 17 residues long. The CDR3 loop reads CASSIRDRAHLDTEAFF. In DNA form, the CDR3 reads TGTGCCAGCAGCATACGGGACAGGGCCCACCTGGACACTGAAGCTTTCTTT.

The chain combines TRBV4-1 with TRBJ2-7, with D tentatively TRBD1 (5 bases). V was shortened by 1 base and J by 9 bases, with 7 bases between the two germline ends. The germline CDR1 and CDR2 sequences are MGHRA and YSYEKL. CDR3 length: 11 amino acids. The DNA of the CDR3 is TGCGCCAGCAGCCAAGGGACACTGCAGTACTTC. This translates into CASSQGTLQYF.

This chain links TRBV6-5 with TRBJ2-1; TRBD2 agrees at 9 bases. The germline gives CDR1 MNHEY, CDR2 SVGAGI. The V gene end was trimmed by 1 base and the J gene end by 9 bases; junction bases not matched to a gene: 4. The CDR3 sequence is 14 residues long. CDR3 in DNA: TGTGCCAGCAGTTACTGGACAGCGGGGGGTGAGCAGTTCTTC. Translated: CASSYWTAGGEQFF.

The CDR3, as DNA: TGCGCCAGCAGCTTGGCGTCAGGCGGCATCTACACAGATACGCAGTATTTT. This sequence encodes CASSLASGGIYTDTQYF. The gene calls are TRBV5-1 and TRBJ2-3; unclear D gene. The CDR3 is 17 amino acids. The V gene's germline CDR1 is SGHRS and CDR2 YFSETQ. Trimming stripped 0 bases from V and 2 bases from J, with 16 bases between.

The chain employs TRBV6-1 and TRBJ2-5, with a possible D match to TRBD1 (6 bases). The assigned J gene may be wrong: the sequence end matches TRBJ2-7 better. The V gene's germline CDR1 is MNHNS and CDR2 SASEGT. The CDR3 is made up of 12 amino acids. The CDR3 sequence is CASRPQGHEQYF. As DNA, the CDR3 is TGTGCCAGCAGACCACAGGGACACGAGCAGTACTTC.

This clone was recorded once. The chain is built from TRBV6-5 and TRBJ2-7; D is undetermined. This CDR3 has 13 amino acids. CDR1 MNHEY and CDR2 SVGAGI come from the germline V gene. V lost 5 bases and J 4 bases, leaving 12 bases between the germline ends. CDR3: CASSPGWGYEQYF. CDR3 DNA sequence: TGTGCCAGCAGTCCTGGATGGGGTTACGAGCAGTACTTC.

The chain recombines TRBV27 with TRBJ1-4; TRBD1 might be the D (6 bases). Germline V CDR1 and CDR2: MNHEY, SMNVEV (reference sequence). V gave up 0 bases and J gave up 12 bases, with 8 bases separating them. CDR3 length: 12 amino acids. CDR3 residues: CASSLSGGQLFF. CDR3 nucleotide sequence: TGTGCCAGCAGTTTATCGGGGGGGCAACTGTTTTTT. The full variable domain, completed using reference TRBV27 and TRBJ1-4, is EAQVTQNPRYLITVTGKKLTVTCSQNMNHEYMSWYRQDPGLGLRQIYYSMNVEVTDKGDVPEGYKVSRKEKRNFPLILESPSPNQTSLYFCASSLSGGQLFFGSGTQLSVL.

The chain couples TRBV2 to TRBJ2-7; 9 nucleotides line up with TRBD2. The germline V gene has CDR1 SNHLY and CDR2 FYNNEI. With 7 bases clipped from V and 5 bases from J, the junction kept 9 bases outside the gene matches. The CDR3 is made up of 14 amino acids. Written as DNA, the CDR3 is TGTGCCAGCAACGCGCGGGAGGGCCCCCACGAGCAGTACTTC. Translation gives CASNAREGPHEQYF.

The chain recombines TRBV27 with TRBJ2-7; possibly TRBD1 for D (6 bases). The CDR3 contains 15 residues. The germline V and J ends were trimmed by 0 bases and 3 bases, with 12 bases remaining between them. Per germline, CDR1 MNHEY and CDR2 SMNVEV (reference sequence). DNA of the CDR3: TGTGCCAGCAGTTTATCGGGACACTTTTACTACGAGCAGTACTTC. Its protein product is CASSLSGHFYYEQYF.

The gene calls are TRBV28 and TRBJ2-7; the match to TRBD2 covers 7 bases. Looked up from germline, CDR1 is MDHEN and CDR2 is SYDVKM. J gave up 3 bases and V 3 bases, and 8 bases lay outside the gene matches. CDR3 length: 15 amino acids. CDR3 in amino acids: CASSFGRAGIYEQYF. CDR3 nucleotide sequence: TGTGCCAGCAGTTTTGGAAGAGCGGGAATCTACGAGCAGTACTTC.

The chain recombines TRBV9 with TRBJ2-1, with D perhaps TRBD2 (6 bases). V lost 2 bases and J 7 bases, leaving 16 bases between the germline ends. This CDR3 contains 15 residues. Germline-derived CDR1 and CDR2 are SGDLS and YYNGEE. The CDR3 loop reads CASSVSNSGSNEQFF. In nucleotides, the CDR3 is TGTGCCAGCAGCGTTTCGAATAGCGGATCTAATGAGCAGTTCTTC.

This chain links TRBV5-4 with TRBJ2-7; 8 positions agree with TRBD1. V lost 4 bases and J lost 5; bases outside the gene matches: 8. The germline V gene encodes CDR1 SGHNT and CDR2 YYREEE (reference sequence). CDR3 size: 14 residues. Written as DNA, the CDR3 is TGTGCCAGCAGCCCTGGGACAGGCGCCGACGAGCAGTACTTC. Translated: CASSPGTGADEQYF.

The chain couples TRBV9 to TRBJ1-5, with 8 bases that match TRBD1. V was clipped by 4 bases and J by 0 bases; unmatched bases: 12. The V gene's germline CDR1 is SGDLS and CDR2 YYNGEE. CDR3 length: 18 amino acids. The CDR3 protein is CASSPRWAGGPSNQPQHF. The CDR3, as DNA: TGTGCCAGCAGCCCTCGGTGGGCAGGGGGCCCTAGCAATCAGCCCCAGCATTTT.

This sequence joins TRBV27 and TRBJ2-6; TRBD1 matches 7 bases. The CDR3 has 16 residues. CDR1 is MNHEY and CDR2 is SMNVEV in the germline V gene (reference sequence). With 1 base clipped from V and 2 bases from J, the junction kept 2 bases outside the gene matches. This CDR3 reads CASSLLQGAGANVLTF. CDR3 in DNA: TGTGCCAGCAGTTTATTGCAGGGGGCTGGGGCCAACGTCCTGACTTTC.

The gene calls are TRBV2 and TRBJ1-1; D ambiguous. Trimming cost V 3 bases and J 1 base, with 6 bases left between them. The CDR3 length is 13 residues. Germline CDR1 is SNHLY and CDR2 is FYNNEI. The CDR3 DNA is TGTGCCAGCAGTGATCGGGGGAACACTGAAGCTTTCTTT. As protein: CASSDRGNTEAFF.

This rearrangement joins TRBV6-1 to TRBJ1-3; D is unresolved. Trimming shortened V by 1 base and J by 4 bases, and 11 bases separated the two germline ends. Germline V CDR1 and CDR2: MNHNS, SASEGT. CDR3 size: 15 residues. Written as DNA, the CDR3 is TGTGCCAGCAGTGAAGGTAGGAGTTCCGGAAACACCATATATTTT. This translates into CASSEGRSSGNTIYF.

The chain recombines TRBV30 with TRBJ2-1, with TRBD1 matching over 8 bases. This CDR3 spans 15 amino acids. From germline, CDR1 is GTSNPN and CDR2 SVGIG (reference sequence). Unmatched junction bases numbered 4, after V lost 3 bases and J lost 0 bases. CDR3: CAWRGQESSYNEQFF. The CDR3 DNA reads TGTGCCTGGAGGGGACAGGAGAGCTCCTACAATGAGCAGTTCTTC.

This chain links TRBV13 with TRBJ1-1; the D gene is possibly TRBD1 (5 bases). Germline V gene lookup returns CDR1 PRHDT and CDR2 FYEKMQ (reference sequence). Trimming stripped 2 bases from V and 4 bases from J, with 11 bases between. The CDR3 totals 14 residues. CDR3 nucleotides: TGTGCCAGCAGCTTATTTGCGGGGGGCACTGAAGCTTTCTTT. Encoded protein: CASSLFAGGTEAFF.